This is a list of T cell receptor beta chains from one sample in a study of blood T cell repertoires in COVID-19. This table comes from immunoSEQ multiplex PCR, and its TCRdb copy is limited to in-frame clones, with some not included. The table has over 250,000 clones, roughly 80% seen once. Sequenced sample: PBMCs or T cells enriched from blood (not recorded which). These TCRs come from a man aged 30-40 years with acute COVID-19. Each CDR3 is given without its conserved first and last residue.

TRBV4-2	TRBJ2-1	ASSQRFPGLAGPSSYNEQF
TRBV19	TRBJ1-6	ASSILTRGMDSPLH
TRBV18	TRBJ2-3	ASSPRRGQQQDTQY
TRBV5-5	TRBJ2-1	ASSGTSGAREQF
TRBV5-1	TRBJ2-3	ASSRGQGGSDTQY
TRBV7-6	TRBJ2-1	ASSWAAARALDEQF
TRBV6-5	TRBJ2-2	ASRPTQGGTGELF
TRBV9	TRBJ1-1	ASSVGYGQYTEAF
TRBV20-1	TRBJ2-1	SAETGTEQF
TRBV6-2/TRBV6-3	TRBJ1-6	ASSPNPLRERVH
TRBV24-1	TRBJ2-3	ATSDSGEKDTQY
TRBV27	TRBJ1-1	ASSFDRDTEAF
TRBV6-5	TRBJ1-4	ASSRTATNEKLF
TRBV9	TRBJ2-1	ASSATQVNEQF
TRBV4-1	TRBJ1-4	ASSQGARVKLF
TRBV25-1	TRBJ2-1	ASTLGSYNEQF
TRBV5-8	TRBJ2-1	ASRLSRANEQF
TRBV7-9	TRBJ1-1	ASRQTSTVPEAF
TRBV4-2	TRBJ1-6	ASSQDQGDSPLH
TRBV30	TRBJ2-1	AWSVMGLPQF
TRBV3-1/TRBV3-2	TRBJ1-1	ASSQLTGKTEAF
TRBV6-4	TRBJ2-3	ASSVLAGDADTQY
TRBV19	TRBJ1-2	ATRKRTGNYGYT
TRBV27	TRBJ1-2	ASSLSAANGYT
TRBV6-1	TRBJ1-3	ASSEALLGTGGPGNTIY
TRBV2	TRBJ1-1	ASSVLQMNTEAF
TRBV9	TRBJ2-3	ASSTKGQMNTDTQY
TRBV7-8	TRBJ1-5	ASSLQGGNQPQH
TRBV6-6	TRBJ2-5	ASSPRWDSISPETQY
TRBV5-4	TRBJ1-2	ASRPGTEFGYT
TRBV7-8	TRBJ1-5	ASSIQGAYSNQPQH
TRBV5-1	TRBJ1-4	ASSLDGFNEKLF